This is a list of T cell receptor beta chains from one sample in a study of cytomegalovirus exposure and HLA in healthy donors. TCRdb keeps only in-frame clones here, not all; method: immunoSEQ multiplex PCR. The table has 150,000 to 200,000 clones, roughly 79% seen once. Sequencing used PBMCs. The receptors were gathered from a man aged 30 to 45 in good health and CMV-seronegative. CDR3s include the opening cysteine and the closing phenylalanine or tryptophan. Fields, in order: J gene, clone size, V gene, D gene, CDR3 protein, CDR3 DNA. D genes are given only for firm matches. A row's size may be missing; if present it is once, few, many or a size class.

TRBJ2-1 | . | TRBV19 | . | CASSIQGPYNEQFF | TGTGCCAGTAGTATACAGGGGCCCTACAATGAGCAGTTCTTC
TRBJ1-1 | few | TRBV5-1 | TRBD1 | CASSSTGWGTEAFF | TGCGCCAGCAGCTCGACAGGGTGGGGCACTGAAGCTTTCTTT
TRBJ2-2 | once | TRBV5-1 | TRBD1 | CASGDHRGRTGELFF | TGCGCCAGCGGCGACCACAGGGGTCGGACCGGGGAGCTGTTTTTT
TRBJ2-1 | . | TRBV5-4 | . | CASSLGFSDEQFF | TGTGCCAGCAGCTTGGGATTCAGCGATGAGCAGTTCTTC
TRBJ2-7 | . | TRBV5-1 | TRBD2 | CASSWGGFDEQYF | TGCGCCAGCAGCTGGGGGGGTTTCGACGAGCAGTACTTC
TRBJ2-2 | . | TRBV14 | . | CASSPTNTGELFF | TGTGCCAGCAGTCCAACAAACACCGGGGAGCTGTTTTTT
TRBJ2-5 | . | TRBV5-1 | . | CASSLAGETQYF | TGCGCCAGCAGCTTGGCGGGAGAGACCCAGTACTTC
TRBJ1-1 | . | TRBV7-8 | TRBD1 | CASSFDRAKNTEAFF | TGTGCCAGCAGCTTTGACAGGGCAAAGAACACTGAAGCTTTCTTT
TRBJ1-3 | . | TRBV11-2 | . | CASSSDGSSGNTIYF | TGTGCCAGCAGCTCCGACGGGTCGTCGGGAAACACCATATATTTT
TRBJ1-1 | . | TRBV5-4 | TRBD1 | CASSLANRRPGGNTEAFF | TGTGCCAGCAGCTTGGCCAATCGAAGGCCAGGGGGGAACACTGAAGCTTTCTTT
TRBJ2-2 | . | TRBV13 | TRBD2 | CASSLYLAGTGAGELFF | TGTGCCAGCAGCCTCTACCTAGCGGGAACTGGGGCCGGGGAGCTGTTTTTT
TRBJ1-1 | few | TRBV14 | . | CASSPTRDTEAFF | TGTGCCAGCAGCCCCACTAGGGACACTGAAGCTTTCTTT
TRBJ2-7 | . | TRBV6-5 | TRBD2 | CASRRTSGGTYEQYF | TGTGCCAGCAGACGGACTAGCGGGGGTACCTACGAGCAGTACTTC
TRBJ2-7 | . | TRBV6-1 | . | CASSETGVVYEQYF | TGTGCCAGCAGTGAGACGGGAGTTGTGTACGAGCAGTACTTC
TRBJ2-7 | . | TRBV7-8 | . | CASSLESGQGGYEQYF | TGTGCCAGCAGCTTAGAATCTGGTCAGGGAGGCTACGAGCAGTACTTC
TRBJ1-2 | . | TRBV19 | TRBD1 | CASSTRQGADGYTF | TGTGCCAGTAGCACCAGACAGGGGGCGGATGGCTACACCTTC
TRBJ2-1 | . | TRBV27 | . | CASSSGTPPSDEQFF | TGTGCCAGCAGTTCCGGGACTCCCCCTTCGGATGAGCAGTTCTTC
TRBJ2-7 | . | TRBV5-6 | TRBD2 | CASSLPHFLAGVMYEQYF | TGTGCCAGCAGCCTCCCCCACTTTCTAGCGGGAGTGATGTACGAGCAGTACTTC
TRBJ2-7 | . | TRBV18 | TRBD2 | CASSPQAGLGYYEQYF | TGTGCCAGCTCACCACAAGCGGGACTAGGGTACTACGAGCAGTACTTC
TRBJ1-1 | . | TRBV5-6 | TRBD1 | CASSLRTGPTEAFF | TGTGCCAGCAGCTTGAGGACAGGGCCCACTGAAGCTTTCTTT
TRBJ2-3 | . | TRBV5-4 | . | CASSSESSWNTQYF | TGTGCCAGCAGCTCGGAAAGTAGCTGGAATACGCAGTATTTT
TRBJ2-7 | . | TRBV28 | TRBD2 | CASSSIPGTSANTYEQYF | TGTGCCAGCAGTTCAATCCCCGGGACTAGCGCAAATACCTACGAGCAGTACTTC
TRBJ2-7 | . | TRBV11-2 | . | CASSKYTEISIYEQYF | TGTGCCAGCAGTAAATATACCGAGATTAGTATCTACGAGCAGTACTTC
TRBJ2-3 | . | TRBV9 | TRBD1 | CASSVGIQGAHGNTQYF | TGTGCCAGCAGCGTAGGGATTCAGGGGGCCCACGGTAATACGCAGTATTTT